This T cell receptor (beta chain) is drawn from a study of lymphopenia after photon versus proton radiotherapy. Profiled with immunoSEQ multiplex PCR; TCRdb holds only in-frame clones, not every one. The sample lists fewer than 70,000 clones, around 87% seen once, with approximately 11% in the top ten. Study-level results: After the lymphocyte nadir, photon-treated repertoires showed oligoclonal expansion, especially of CD8+ Temra cells.

Germline V gene data show CDR1 as SNHLY and CDR2 as FYNNEI. This CDR3 has 10 amino acids. Worth noting for this clone: Its antigen is as yet unknown.

This specimen consisted of peripheral blood, obtained from a patient treated with proton-based radiotherapy. The receptor comes from a man older than 75 with esophageal cancer. This chain uses TRBV2 with TRBJ2-5; D uncertain. The J call may be incorrect, as the DNA end agrees better with TRBJ2-7. The CDR3 bases are TGTGCCAGCGGGGACTACGAGCAGTACTTC. This sequence encodes CASGDYEQYF.